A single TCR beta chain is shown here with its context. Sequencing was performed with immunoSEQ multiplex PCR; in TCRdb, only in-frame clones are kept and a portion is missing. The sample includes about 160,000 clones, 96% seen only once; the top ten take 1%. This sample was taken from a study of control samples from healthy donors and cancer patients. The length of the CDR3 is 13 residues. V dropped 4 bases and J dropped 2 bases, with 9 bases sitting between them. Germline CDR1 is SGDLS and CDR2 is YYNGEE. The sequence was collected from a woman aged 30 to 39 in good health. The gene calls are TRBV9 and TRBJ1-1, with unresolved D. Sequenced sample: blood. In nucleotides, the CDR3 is TGTGCCAGCAGCCCCCCCGGTAACACTGAAGCTTTCTTT. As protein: CASSPPGNTEAFF.